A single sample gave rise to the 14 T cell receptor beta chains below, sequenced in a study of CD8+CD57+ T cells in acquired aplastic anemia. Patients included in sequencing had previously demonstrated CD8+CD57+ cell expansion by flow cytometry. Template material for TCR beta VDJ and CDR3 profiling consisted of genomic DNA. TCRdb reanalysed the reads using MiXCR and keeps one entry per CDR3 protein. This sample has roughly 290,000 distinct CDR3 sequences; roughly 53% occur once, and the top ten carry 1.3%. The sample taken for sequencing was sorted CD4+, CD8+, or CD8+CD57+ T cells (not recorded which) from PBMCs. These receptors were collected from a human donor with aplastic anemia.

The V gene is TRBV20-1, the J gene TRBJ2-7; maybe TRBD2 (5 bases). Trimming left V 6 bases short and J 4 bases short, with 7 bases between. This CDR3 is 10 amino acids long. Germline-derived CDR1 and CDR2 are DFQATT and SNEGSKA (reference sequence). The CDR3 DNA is TGCAGTGCCCGGGGTTACGAGCAGTACTTC. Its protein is CSARGYEQYF.

The chain's CDR3 is CSVEVAGGPTDTQYF. The CDR3 bases are TGCAGCGTTGAAGTAGCGGGGGGGCCCACAGATACGCAGTATTTT. The genes are TRBV29-1 and TRBJ2-3; 11 bases are a match to TRBD2. Trimming cost V 1 base and J 2 bases; bases outside gene matches: 2. CDR3 length: 15 residues. Germline V gives CDR1 SQVTM, CDR2 ANQGSEA.

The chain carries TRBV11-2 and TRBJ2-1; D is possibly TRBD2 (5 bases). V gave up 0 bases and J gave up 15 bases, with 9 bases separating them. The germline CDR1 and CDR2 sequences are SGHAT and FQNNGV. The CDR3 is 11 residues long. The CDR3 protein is CASSLEGARFF. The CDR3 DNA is TGTGCCAGCAGCTTAGAGGGAGCTAGGTTCTTC.

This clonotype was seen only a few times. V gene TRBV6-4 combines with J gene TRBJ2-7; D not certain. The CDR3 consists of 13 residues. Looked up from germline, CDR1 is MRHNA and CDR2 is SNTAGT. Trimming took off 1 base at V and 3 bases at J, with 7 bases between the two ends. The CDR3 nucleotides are TGTGCCAGCAGTGACTTCGTGGGCTACGAGCAGTACTTC. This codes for CASSDFVGYEQYF.

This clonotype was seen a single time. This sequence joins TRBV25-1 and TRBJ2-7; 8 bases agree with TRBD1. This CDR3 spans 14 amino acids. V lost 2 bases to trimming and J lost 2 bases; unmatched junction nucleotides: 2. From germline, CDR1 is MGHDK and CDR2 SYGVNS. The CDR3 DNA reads TGTGCCAGCAGTGAACACAGGGGGGCCTACGAGCAGTACTTC. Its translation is CASSEHRGAYEQYF.

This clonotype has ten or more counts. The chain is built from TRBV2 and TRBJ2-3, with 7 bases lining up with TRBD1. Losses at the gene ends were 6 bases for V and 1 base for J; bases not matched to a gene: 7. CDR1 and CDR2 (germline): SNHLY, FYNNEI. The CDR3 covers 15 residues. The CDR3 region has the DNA TGTGCCAGCAGCCCAGGGGGTGCAGGCACAGATACGCAGTATTTT. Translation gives CASSPGGAGTDTQYF. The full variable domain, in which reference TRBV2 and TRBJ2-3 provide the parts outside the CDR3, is EPEVTQTPSHQVTQMGQEVILRCVPISNHLYFYWYRQILGQKVEFLVSFYNNEISEKSEIFDDQFSVERPDGSNFTLKIRSTKLEDSAMYFCASSPGGAGTDTQYFGPGTRLTVL.

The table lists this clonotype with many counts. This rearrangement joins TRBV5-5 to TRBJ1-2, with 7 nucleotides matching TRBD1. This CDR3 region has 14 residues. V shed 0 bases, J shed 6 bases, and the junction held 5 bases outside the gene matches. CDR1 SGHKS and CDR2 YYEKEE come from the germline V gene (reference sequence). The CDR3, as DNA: TGTGCCAGCAGCTTGGTTGGGACAGCCAATGGCTACACCTTC. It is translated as CASSLVGTANGYTF.

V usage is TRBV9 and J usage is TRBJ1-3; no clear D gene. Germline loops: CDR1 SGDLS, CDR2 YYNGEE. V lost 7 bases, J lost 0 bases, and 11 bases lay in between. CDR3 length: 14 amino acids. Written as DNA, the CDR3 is TGTGCCAGCGGAATTGCACGCTCTGGAAACACCATATATTTT. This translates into CASGIARSGNTIYF.

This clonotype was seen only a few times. CDR3 amino acids: CSVEDPESEGTDTQYF. In DNA, the CDR3 is TGCAGCGTTGAGGATCCGGAAAGCGAGGGGACAGATACGCAGTATTTT. The genes are TRBV29-1 and TRBJ2-3; D tentatively reads TRBD1 or TRBD2 (5 bases each). Germline values: CDR1 SQVTM, CDR2 ANQGSEA. This CDR3 comprises 16 residues. V was trimmed by 3 bases and J by 3 bases, leaving 19 bases between them.

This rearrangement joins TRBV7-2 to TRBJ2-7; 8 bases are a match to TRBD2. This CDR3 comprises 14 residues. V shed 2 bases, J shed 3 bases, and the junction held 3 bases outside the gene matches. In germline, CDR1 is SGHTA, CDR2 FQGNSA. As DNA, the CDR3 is TGTGCCAGCAGCTTAACCGGGACTAGCTACGAGCAGTACTTC. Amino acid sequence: CASSLTGTSYEQYF. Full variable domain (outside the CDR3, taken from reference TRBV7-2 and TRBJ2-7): GAGVSQSPSNKVTEKGKDVELRCDPISGHTALYWYRQSLGQGLEFLIYFQGNSAPDKSGLPSDRFSAERTGGSVSTLTIQRTQQEDSAVYLCASSLTGTSYEQYFGPGTRLTVT.

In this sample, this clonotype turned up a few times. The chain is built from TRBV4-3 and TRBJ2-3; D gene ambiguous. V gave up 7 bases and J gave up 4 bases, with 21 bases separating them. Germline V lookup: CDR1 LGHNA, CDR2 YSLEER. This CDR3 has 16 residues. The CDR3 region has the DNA TGCGCCAGCACCCCCTCGGTGCCCTCGGTGGCAGATACGCAGTATTTT. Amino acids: CASTPSVPSVADTQYF.

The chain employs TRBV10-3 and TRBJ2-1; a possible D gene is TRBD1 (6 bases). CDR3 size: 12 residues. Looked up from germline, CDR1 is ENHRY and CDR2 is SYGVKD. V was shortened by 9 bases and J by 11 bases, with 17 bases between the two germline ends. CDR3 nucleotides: TGTGCCATAAGAGCAGGGGAACCACAGCAGTTCTTC. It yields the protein CAIRAGEPQQFF.

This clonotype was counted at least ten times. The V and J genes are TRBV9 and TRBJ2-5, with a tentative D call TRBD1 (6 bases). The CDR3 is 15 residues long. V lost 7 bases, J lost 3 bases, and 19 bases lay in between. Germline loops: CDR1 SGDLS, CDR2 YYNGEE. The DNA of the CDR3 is TGTGCCAGCCCCGTCGGGGTCACAGGGAAAGAGACCCAGTACTTC. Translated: CASPVGVTGKETQYF.

This chain's CDR3 is CASSLPDHEQFF. CDR3 DNA sequence: TGTGCCAGCAGCTTGCCGGACCATGAGCAGTTCTTC. V gene TRBV5-5 combines with J gene TRBJ2-1, with D hard to call. V was cut by 1 base and J by 8 bases, with 7 bases left in between. Per germline, CDR1 SGHKS and CDR2 YYEKEE (reference sequence). The CDR3 length is 12 residues.